A single sample gave rise to the 10 T cell receptor beta chains below, sequenced in a study of blood T cell repertoires in COVID-19. Profiled with immunoSEQ multiplex PCR; TCRdb holds only in-frame clones, not every one. The sample yields some 130,000 clones, about 80% seen once. The sample comprised peripheral blood. Every receptor here comes from a woman aged 45-65 years with acute or convalescent COVID-19.

The rearrangement uses TRBV7-2 and TRBJ1-1, with 7 positions matching TRBD1. After removal of 0 bases from V and 0 bases from J, the junction contained 4 bases not matched to a gene. Germline V gene data show CDR1 as SGHTA and CDR2 as FQGNSA. The CDR3 consists of 16 residues. The CDR3 DNA reads as TGTGCCAGCAGCTTAGCGGGGGACAGTCTGAACACTGAAGCTTTCTTT. This gives the protein CASSLAGDSLNTEAFF.

The V and J genes are TRBV6-5 and TRBJ1-4; 7 bases match TRBD1. After removal of 10 bases from V and 6 bases from J, the junction contained 8 bases not matched to a gene. CDR1 and CDR2 (germline): MNHEY, SVGAGI. The CDR3 loop spans 13 amino acids. In nucleotides, the CDR3 is TGTGCCACCAGAACAGGGGTGGATGAAAAACTGTTTTTT. Encoded protein: CATRTGVDEKLFF.

The chain joins TRBV6-4 to TRBJ2-3, with a possible D match to TRBD2 (5 bases). V lost 2 bases and J lost 3, with 12 bases in between. The CDR3 length is 15 residues. Germline lookup yields CDR1 MRHNA and CDR2 SNTAGT. The CDR3 DNA sequence: TGTGCCAGCAGTGACACGGGAATCAGAACAGATACGCAGTATTTT. It codes for CASSDTGIRTDTQYF.

CDR3 residues: CASSRRGSTDTQYF. As DNA, the CDR3 is TGTGCCAGCAGTCGGCGGGGGAGCACAGATACGCAGTATTTT. This chain uses TRBV6-4 with TRBJ2-3; 7 nucleotides align to TRBD2. The germline CDR1 and CDR2 sequences are MRHNA and SNTAGT. The CDR3 covers 14 residues. Trimming at V came to 5 bases and at J to 0 bases, leaving 2 bases not matched to a gene.

Here the CDR3 DNA reads TGTGCCAGTAGTTATTCGTCTAGCGGGGGGGCCGGGTTCTTC. Its protein product is CASSYSSSGGAGFF. The chain links TRBV19 to TRBJ2-1; the match to TRBD2 covers 12 bases. The V gene end was trimmed by 5 bases and the J gene end by 15 bases; junction bases not matched to a gene: 11. CDR1 is LNHDA, CDR2 SQIVND, per germline (reference sequence). CDR3 length: 14 amino acids.

This chain connects TRBV2 to TRBJ1-1, with D perhaps matching TRBD1 (5 bases). The CDR3 is 13 residues long. V was trimmed by 6 bases and J by 1 base, leaving 9 bases between them. Germline CDR1 is SNHLY and CDR2 is FYNNEI. The CDR3 DNA follows: TGTGCCAGCAGGGGGGACTGGAACACTGAAGCTTTCTTT. This translates into CASRGDWNTEAFF.

The chain combines TRBV9 with TRBJ2-1, with TRBD2 identical over 7 bases. The trim removed 2 bases at V and 6 bases at J, leaving 8 bases unmatched. Germline lookup yields CDR1 SGDLS and CDR2 YYNGEE. This CDR3 comprises 15 residues. CDR3 DNA sequence: TGTGCCAGCAGCGTTGGCGGGGGTGCCCTCAATGAGCAGTTCTTC. Protein: CASSVGGGALNEQFF.

The chain uses TRBV12-3 or TRBV12-4 and TRBJ1-5, with no clear D. Trimming stripped 5 bases from V and 4 bases from J, with 9 bases between. The CDR3 length is 13 residues. The CDR3 is CASSQHPNQPQHF. The CDR3 bases are TGTGCCAGCAGTCAACACCCTAATCAGCCCCAGCATTTT.

This clone was observed once. The sample carries other DNA sequences with the same CDR3. This chain links TRBV9 with TRBJ1-5; 10 nucleotides line up with TRBD1. The J segment lost 5 bases and the V segment lost 2 bases, leaving 4 bases of the junction unmatched. There are 15 residues in the CDR3. Germline V gives CDR1 SGDLS, CDR2 YYNGEE. The DNA for the CDR3 is TGTGCCAGCAGCGTTGCAGGACAGGGGGATCAGCCCCAGCATTTT. Translating it yields CASSVAGQGDQPQHF.

The chain combines TRBV6-5 with TRBJ2-3; 8 bases line up with TRBD1. Looked up from germline, CDR1 is MNHEY and CDR2 is SVGAGI. There are 15 residues in the CDR3. Trimming at V came to 5 bases and at J to 0 bases, leaving 4 bases not matched to a gene. CDR3 nucleotide sequence: TGTGCCAGCAGTATCGACAGGGGAAGCACAGATACGCAGTATTTT. Translating it yields CASSIDRGSTDTQYF.